Sequencing of this TCR beta chain was carried out in a study of post-analysis software for immune sequencing data. TCR beta cDNA libraries had unique molecular identifiers. A population of about 0.95 to 10 million T cells gave rise to about half a million cDNA molecules. TCRdb independently ran MiXCR on the PCR reads; one entry per CDR3 protein. The top ten clones hold around 0.55% of a sample with roughly 730,000 distinct CDR3 sequences, around 27% of them seen once. Study-level findings and limits: There were a few TRBV segments more frequent in patients than controls, and TRBV5-6, TRBV5-1 and TRBV20-1 were among them. The normalized Chao1 diversity of multiple sclerosis patients was significantly lower than that of controls.

The CDR3 loop spans 15 amino acids. Germline assignment: CDR1 MNHEY and CDR2 SVGAGI. Trimming removed 5 bases at V and 7 bases at J, with 18 bases between. Concerning this clonotype itself: The target antigen is unknown.

This TCR came from a girl under 18 with multiple sclerosis. The V gene is TRBV6-5, the J gene TRBJ2-1, with D hard to call. The sample taken for sequencing was blood. This CDR3 reads CASSVGGGYPNEQFF. The CDR3 DNA sequence: TGTGCCAGCAGTGTCGGCGGTGGCTATCCTAATGAGCAGTTCTTC.